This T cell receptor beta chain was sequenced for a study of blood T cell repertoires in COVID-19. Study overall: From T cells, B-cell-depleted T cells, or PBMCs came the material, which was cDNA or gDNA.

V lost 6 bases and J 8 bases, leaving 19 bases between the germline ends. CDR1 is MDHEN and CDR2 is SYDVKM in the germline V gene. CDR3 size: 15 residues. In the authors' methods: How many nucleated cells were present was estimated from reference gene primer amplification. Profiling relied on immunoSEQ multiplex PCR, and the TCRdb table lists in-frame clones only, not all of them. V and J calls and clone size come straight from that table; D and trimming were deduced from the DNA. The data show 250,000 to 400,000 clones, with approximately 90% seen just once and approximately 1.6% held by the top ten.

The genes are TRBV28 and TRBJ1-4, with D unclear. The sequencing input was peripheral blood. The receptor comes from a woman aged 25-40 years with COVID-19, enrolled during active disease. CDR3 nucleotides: TGTGCCAGCAGCCTGGGCCTTGGGGAGCAGGAAAAACTGTTTTTT. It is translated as CASSLGLGEQEKLFF.